The sequence of this TCR beta chain was determined in a study of blood T cell repertoires in COVID-19. Background on the study: PBMCs, B-cell-depleted T cells, or T cells were the source of the cDNA or gDNA that made up the material.

The CDR3 runs 15 residues. Trimming removed 6 bases from V and 0 bases from J; junction bases left unmatched: 4. In germline, CDR1 is MNHEY, CDR2 SVGEGT. This table comes from immunoSEQ multiplex PCR, and its TCRdb copy is limited to in-frame clones, with some not included. This sample carries 200,000 to 250,000 clones, about 87% of them seen once, and the ten largest clones take 9% to 12%. The sample was PBMCs or T cells enriched from blood (not recorded which). The chain uses TRBV6-2 or TRBV6-3 and TRBJ2-7, with 11 nucleotides matching TRBD2. The TCR comes from a young man with acute COVID-19. CDR3 amino acids: CASRPSGRSSYEQYF. In DNA, the CDR3 is TGTGCCAGCAGACCTAGCGGGAGGAGCTCCTACGAGCAGTACTTC.